The rows below give T cell receptor beta chains drawn from one sample of a study of cytotoxic CD8 clonotypes in ibrutinib-treated CLL. Only in-frame clones appear in the TCRdb table, and some are missing; sequencing was by immunoSEQ multiplex PCR. Among about 68,000 clones listed, 90% were seen once. Specimen: PBMCs, collected after 12 months of ibrutinib treatment. The receptors stem from a human donor with chronic lymphocytic leukemia. The CDR3 runs from the conserved cysteine through the conserved F or W. A D gene is named only where the DNA matches it firmly. Clone size is stated in some rows and not others, as once, few, many or a class when expanded.

abundance: NA
v_gene: TRBV19
j_gene: TRBJ2-7
d_gene: TRBD2
CDR3aa: CASSIGIGVAGFSYEQYF
CDR3nt: TGTGCCAGTAGTATAGGGATCGGGGTAGCGGGTTTCTCCTACGAGCAGTACTTC

abundance: NA
v_gene: TRBV7-6
j_gene: TRBJ2-5
d_gene: NA
CDR3aa: CASSLGSGTHNGETQYF
CDR3nt: TGTGCCAGCAGCTTAGGTTCCGGGACTCACAACGGAGAGACCCAGTACTTC

abundance: NA
v_gene: TRBV5-5
j_gene: TRBJ1-1
d_gene: NA
CDR3aa: CASRAGGFGSVNTEAFF
CDR3nt: TGTGCCAGCAGGGCGGGGGGATTTGGTAGTGTGAACACTGAAGCTTTCTTT

abundance: NA
v_gene: TRBV6-1
j_gene: TRBJ2-3
d_gene: NA
CDR3aa: CASTGTGLDTQYF
CDR3nt: TGTGCCAGCACTGGGACCGGCCTAGATACGCAGTATTTT

abundance: NA
v_gene: TRBV5-1
j_gene: TRBJ1-1
d_gene: NA
CDR3aa: CASSLENFANTEAFF
CDR3nt: TGCGCCAGCAGCTTGGAGAATTTTGCGAACACTGAAGCTTTCTTT

abundance: NA
v_gene: TRBV6-1
j_gene: TRBJ1-1
d_gene: TRBD1
CDR3aa: CASSSQGAIEAFF
CDR3nt: TGTGCCAGCAGTTCACAGGGGGCGATTGAAGCTTTCTTT

abundance: NA
v_gene: TRBV9
j_gene: TRBJ2-1
d_gene: NA
CDR3aa: CASSVEESSYNEQFF
CDR3nt: TGTGCCAGCAGCGTAGAGGAGAGCTCCTACAATGAGCAGTTCTTC

abundance: few
v_gene: TRBV27
j_gene: TRBJ2-3
d_gene: NA
CDR3aa: CASSRQGGDTQYF
CDR3nt: TGTGCCAGCAGTAGGCAGGGGGGGGATACGCAGTATTTT

abundance: once
v_gene: TRBV19
j_gene: TRBJ1-1
d_gene: NA
CDR3aa: CASSTLQGLLAFF
CDR3nt: TGTGCCAGTAGTACTTTGCAGGGGTTGCTTGCTTTCTTT

abundance: NA
v_gene: TRBV7-8
j_gene: TRBJ2-7
d_gene: TRBD2
CDR3aa: CASSFSTSGSEQYF
CDR3nt: TGTGCCAGCAGCTTTTCGACTAGCGGGAGCGAGCAGTACTTC

abundance: NA
v_gene: TRBV7-2
j_gene: TRBJ2-2
d_gene: NA
CDR3aa: CASSLGYPATGELFF
CDR3nt: TGTGCCAGCAGCTTAGGCTATCCGGCCACCGGGGAGCTGTTTTTT

abundance: NA
v_gene: TRBV6-5
j_gene: TRBJ2-1
d_gene: NA
CDR3aa: CASSYSGEFLGDEQFF
CDR3nt: TGTGCCAGCAGTTACTCGGGGGAATTTTTGGGCGATGAGCAGTTCTTC

abundance: NA
v_gene: TRBV18
j_gene: TRBJ2-5
d_gene: TRBD2
CDR3aa: CASSLGLAGGQETQYF
CDR3nt: TGTGCCAGCTCACTTGGACTAGCGGGAGGGCAAGAGACCCAGTACTTC

abundance: NA
v_gene: TRBV7-3
j_gene: TRBJ2-2
d_gene: NA
CDR3aa: CASSLRGANTGELFF
CDR3nt: TGTGCCAGCAGCTTGCGAGGGGCGAACACCGGGGAGCTGTTTTTT

abundance: NA
v_gene: TRBV6-5
j_gene: TRBJ1-2
d_gene: NA
CDR3aa: CASSPRWADGYTF
CDR3nt: TGTGCCAGCAGTCCTCGGTGGGCGGATGGCTACACCTTC

abundance: few
v_gene: TRBV30
j_gene: TRBJ1-1
d_gene: NA
CDR3aa: CAWSVNTEAFF
CDR3nt: TGTGCCTGGAGTGTGAACACTGAAGCTTTCTTT

abundance: NA
v_gene: TRBV5-1
j_gene: TRBJ2-2
d_gene: NA
CDR3aa: CASSLRSMDTGELFF
CDR3nt: TGCGCCAGCAGCTTGAGGTCAATGGACACCGGGGAGCTGTTTTTT

abundance: NA
v_gene: TRBV6-5
j_gene: TRBJ2-3
d_gene: TRBD2
CDR3aa: CASSSTAGYTDTQYF
CDR3nt: TGTGCCAGCAGCTCTACAGCGGGATACACAGATACGCAGTATTTT

abundance: NA
v_gene: TRBV6-6
j_gene: TRBJ2-5
d_gene: NA
CDR3aa: CASSLTGPQETQYF
CDR3nt: TGTGCCAGCAGTTTAACAGGGCCGCAAGAGACCCAGTACTTC

abundance: NA
v_gene: TRBV6-1
j_gene: TRBJ1-4
d_gene: NA
CDR3aa: CASSLRSGKLFF
CDR3nt: TGTGCCAGCAGCCTACGGAGTGGGAAACTGTTTTTT

abundance: NA
v_gene: TRBV11-3
j_gene: TRBJ2-7
d_gene: NA
CDR3aa: CASSHEDYEQYF
CDR3nt: TGTGCCAGCAGCCATGAGGACTACGAGCAGTACTTC

abundance: NA
v_gene: TRBV7-2
j_gene: TRBJ2-1
d_gene: TRBD1
CDR3aa: CASSLAGQGIYNEQFF
CDR3nt: TGTGCCAGCAGCTTAGCTGGACAGGGGATCTACAATGAGCAGTTCTTC

abundance: NA
v_gene: TRBV19
j_gene: TRBJ1-4
d_gene: NA
CDR3aa: CASMMYEKLFF
CDR3nt: TGTGCCAGTATGATGTATGAAAAACTGTTTTTT

abundance: few
v_gene: TRBV19
j_gene: TRBJ1-5
d_gene: NA
CDR3aa: CASSISGDQPQHF
CDR3nt: TGTGCCAGTAGTATAAGTGGCGATCAGCCCCAGCATTTT

abundance: NA
v_gene: TRBV5-4
j_gene: TRBJ1-2
d_gene: TRBD1
CDR3aa: CASSTTGASYGYTF
CDR3nt: TGTGCCAGCAGCACTACAGGGGCGAGTTATGGCTACACCTTC

abundance: NA
v_gene: TRBV7-9
j_gene: TRBJ1-1
d_gene: NA
CDR3aa: CASSRPAGIFYNTEAFF
CDR3nt: TGTGCCAGCAGCCGTCCGGCAGGGATTTTCTACAACACTGAAGCTTTCTTT

abundance: NA
v_gene: TRBV5-1
j_gene: TRBJ2-3
d_gene: NA
CDR3aa: CASSSGQTTDTQYF
CDR3nt: TGCGCCAGCAGCTCAGGACAGACCACAGATACGCAGTATTTT

abundance: NA
v_gene: TRBV6-1
j_gene: TRBJ1-3
d_gene: TRBD1
CDR3aa: CTSSEVRGPGNTIYF
CDR3nt: TGTACCAGCAGTGAGGTCAGGGGGCCTGGAAACACCATATATTTT

abundance: NA
v_gene: TRBV7-7
j_gene: TRBJ1-3
d_gene: NA
CDR3aa: CASSLGPSSGNTIYF
CDR3nt: TGTGCCAGCAGCTTAGGACCGAGCTCTGGAAACACCATATATTTT

abundance: NA
v_gene: TRBV7-2
j_gene: TRBJ2-7
d_gene: NA
CDR3aa: CASSLASGQGNYEQYF
CDR3nt: TGTGCCAGCAGCTTAGCGTCGGGACAAGGCAACTACGAGCAGTACTTC

abundance: NA
v_gene: TRBV5-6
j_gene: TRBJ2-5
d_gene: NA
CDR3aa: CASIRRFGGEGETQYF
CDR3nt: TGTGCCAGCATCCGCCGATTTGGGGGCGAAGGGGAGACCCAGTACTTC

abundance: NA
v_gene: TRBV7-6
j_gene: TRBJ2-3
d_gene: NA
CDR3aa: CASSLGPSPDTQYF
CDR3nt: TGTGCCAGCAGCTTAGGACCATCCCCAGATACGCAGTATTTT

abundance: NA
v_gene: TRBV30
j_gene: TRBJ1-3
d_gene: NA
CDR3aa: CAWSAHGRTSGNTIYF
CDR3nt: TGTGCCTGGAGTGCACACGGACGGACCTCTGGAAACACCATATATTTT

abundance: NA
v_gene: TRBV7-8
j_gene: TRBJ2-2
d_gene: TRBD2
CDR3aa: CASSLSRVAGETKNTGELFF
CDR3nt: TGTGCCAGCAGCTTATCGAGGGTAGCGGGAGAGACCAAGAACACCGGGGAGCTGTTTTTT

abundance: few
v_gene: TRBV7-8
j_gene: TRBJ2-1
d_gene: TRBD2
CDR3aa: CASSSRGAGGIAGGPYNEQFF
CDR3nt: TGTGCCAGCAGCTCCAGGGGAGCAGGGGGCATAGCGGGAGGCCCTTACAATGAGCAGTTCTTC

abundance: few
v_gene: TRBV7-8
j_gene: TRBJ2-2
d_gene: TRBD2
CDR3aa: CASGILAAGELFF
CDR3nt: TGTGCCAGCGGTATTCTAGCGGCCGGGGAGCTGTTTTTT

abundance: NA
v_gene: TRBV5-6
j_gene: TRBJ2-7
d_gene: NA
CDR3aa: CASSSIKIVGGRFPYEQYF
CDR3nt: TGTGCCAGCAGCTCGATTAAGATCGTTGGCGGCCGATTCCCCTACGAGCAGTACTTC

abundance: NA
v_gene: TRBV4-1
j_gene: TRBJ2-1
d_gene: TRBD1
CDR3aa: CASSPGQGAPNEQFF
CDR3nt: TGCGCCAGCAGCCCCGGACAGGGGGCGCCCAATGAGCAGTTCTTC

abundance: NA
v_gene: TRBV18
j_gene: TRBJ1-1
d_gene: NA
CDR3aa: CASSPRSWGVTEAFF
CDR3nt: TGTGCCAGCTCACCACGGAGCTGGGGTGTCACTGAAGCTTTCTTT